One sample yielded the 17 T cell receptor beta chains listed below, sequenced in a study of blood T cell repertoires in COVID-19 (dated by TCRdb to the early 2020s). Library preparation used the immunoSEQ multiplex PCR assay. In its TCRdb copy, this immuneACCESS table keeps in-frame sequences only and misses some clones. Where compared with another copy, unresolved V genes explain less than half of these, and the others have no known cause. The sample table holds around 100,000 clones, of which over 65% were seen once. Around 12% of the sample lies in the top ten. The material sequenced was peripheral blood. The receptors were sampled from a human donor in a cohort sampled during active COVID-19.

This clone was recorded only once. This rearrangement joins TRBV5-6 to TRBJ1-4, with a tentative D call TRBD1 (6 bases). Trimming removed 1 base from V and 7 bases from J, with 11 bases in between. The CDR3 loop spans 14 amino acids. The V gene's germline CDR1 is SGHDT and CDR2 YYEEEE. The CDR3 coding sequence is TGTGCCAGCAGCTTGTCGGGGGGCGGTGAAAAACTGTTTTTT. Translated, it gives CASSLSGGGEKLFF.

The chain carries TRBV9 and TRBJ2-5; tentative D call: TRBD1 (6 bases). The CDR3 has 15 residues. Germline V gene lookup returns CDR1 SGDLS and CDR2 YYNGEE. V lost 3 bases and J lost 1, with 13 bases in between. CDR3 protein: CASSALIGGQETQYF. As DNA, the CDR3 is TGTGCCAGCAGCGCCCTCATAGGGGGCCAAGAGACCCAGTACTTC. The complete variable domain, with remaining parts taken from reference TRBV9 and TRBJ2-5, reads DSGVTQTPKHLITATGQRVTLRCSPRSGDLSVYWYQQSLDQGLQFLIQYYNGEERAKGNILERFSAQQFPDLHSELNLSSLELGDSALYFCASSALIGGQETQYFGPGTRLLVL.

The CDR3 DNA sequence: TGTGCCAGCAGTGCGAACCTAGCGATGAACACCGGGGAGCTGTTTTTT. Encoded protein: CASSANLAMNTGELFF. The chain links TRBV27 to TRBJ2-2; D is possibly TRBD2 (6 bases). CDR3 size: 16 residues. Germline V CDR1 and CDR2: MNHEY, SMNVEV (reference sequence). The V and J ends lost 5 bases and 1 base respectively, with 14 bases between them.

The chain links TRBV6-5 to TRBJ2-7; no clear D. The V gene lost 7 bases and the J gene lost 7 bases, with 17 bases spanning the gap. CDR3 length equals 13 residues. Germline V gene lookup returns CDR1 MNHEY and CDR2 SVGAGI. The DNA for the CDR3 is TGTGCCAGCAACCTTGAGGCCTCCCTGGAGCAGTACTTC. This translates into CASNLEASLEQYF.

CDR3 DNA sequence: TGTGCCAGCGGAAAGGACAGCTCCTACGAGCAGTACTTC. Protein product: CASGKDSSYEQYF. The gene calls are TRBV6-5 and TRBJ2-7; weak D call: TRBD1 (6 bases). Trimming took 8 bases from V and 0 from J, leaving 11 bases between them. The CDR3 is 13 amino acids. Germline V gene lookup returns CDR1 MNHEY and CDR2 SVGAGI.

V and J are TRBV12-5 and TRBJ1-5; 7 bases line up with TRBD1. Germline V CDR1 and CDR2: LGHNT, FRNRAP. The CDR3 has 14 amino acids. V trimming: 5 bases; J trimming: 6 bases; junction bases outside the gene matches: 7. The CDR3 bases are TGTGCTAGTGGTCGGGACAGTCATCGTCAGCCCCAGCATTTT. Translating gives CASGRDSHRQPQHF.

The chain couples TRBV5-4 to TRBJ1-4, with TRBD1 as a possible D gene (5 bases). Per germline, CDR1 SGHNT and CDR2 YYREEE (reference sequence). This CDR3 comprises 14 residues. Between the trimmed V and J ends, which lost 3 bases and 8 bases, there was a span of 14 bases. CDR3 DNA: TGTGCCAGCAGCTACTCAGGGTATAAGGAAAAACTGTTTTTT. This translates into CASSYSGYKEKLFF.

The rearrangement links TRBV28 to TRBJ1-2, with 7 bases aligning to TRBD1. V gave up 6 bases and J gave up 4 bases; unmatched junction bases: 11. The CDR3 covers 15 residues. The germline CDR1 and CDR2 sequences are MDHEN and SYDVKM. In DNA, the CDR3 is TGTGCCAGCAGAACAAGACAGGGTATAATCTATGGCTACACCTTC. Encoded protein: CASRTRQGIIYGYTF.

The sample holds a few counts of this clone. The identical CDR3 is also encoded by other nucleotide sequences in the sample. The chain has TRBV5-1 and TRBJ2-5; the D gene is possibly TRBD1 (6 bases). CDR1 and CDR2 (germline): SGHRS, YFSETQ. The CDR3 length is 14 residues. The V end lost 4 bases, the J end lost 2 bases, and 12 bases lay between the germline ends. The CDR3 here is CASSPGQPQETQYF. In nucleotides, the CDR3 is TGCGCCAGCAGCCCAGGACAGCCTCAAGAGACCCAGTACTTC.

The V call is TRBV7-2, the J call TRBJ2-1, with 12 bases that match TRBD2. Losses at the gene ends were 5 bases for V and 5 bases for J; bases not matched to a gene: 4. CDR1 and CDR2 from the germline V gene are SGHTA and FQGNSA. The CDR3 has 15 residues. CDR3 bases: TGTGCCAGCAGCAAGGGACTAGCGGGCCACAATGAGCAGTTCTTC. This sequence encodes CASSKGLAGHNEQFF.

This clone was observed a single time. The V and J genes are TRBV9 and TRBJ1-1, with D perhaps TRBD1 (5 bases). The CDR3 sequence is 15 residues long. Germline V gives CDR1 SGDLS, CDR2 YYNGEE. V dropped 3 bases and J dropped 0 bases, with 12 bases sitting between them. The CDR3 sequence is CASSESGGVNTEAFF. CDR3 in DNA: TGTGCCAGCAGCGAGAGCGGGGGGGTGAACACTGAAGCTTTCTTT.

J is TRBJ2-2 and V is TRBV9; 7 nucleotides match TRBD1. V was clipped by 6 bases and J by 5 bases; unmatched bases: 7. The CDR3 is made up of 14 amino acids. Germline CDR1 SGDLS, CDR2 YYNGEE. The CDR3 DNA reads TGTGCCAGCAACACAGGGGCGCTAACCGGGGAGCTGTTTTTT. This codes for CASNTGALTGELFF. Full variable domain (remainder filled in from reference TRBV9 and TRBJ2-2): DSGVTQTPKHLITATGQRVTLRCSPRSGDLSVYWYQQSLDQGLQFLIQYYNGEERAKGNILERFSAQQFPDLHSELNLSSLELGDSALYFCASNTGALTGELFFGEGSRLTVL.

This clone was counted between two and nine times. V usage is TRBV7-8 and J usage is TRBJ1-1; the match to TRBD1 covers 10 bases. Germline CDR1 is SGHVS and CDR2 is FQNEAQ. The junction had 12 bases not matched to a gene; V was cut back by 2 bases and J by 6 bases. This CDR3 region has 17 residues. The CDR3 reads CASSLNSVGQGRSEAFF. For the CDR3, the DNA is TGTGCCAGCAGCTTAAATTCGGTGGGACAGGGGCGGTCTGAAGCTTTCTTT.

The gene calls are TRBV15 and TRBJ1-2; D remains unclear. Germline-derived CDR1 and CDR2 are LNHNV and YYDKDF (reference sequence). Between the trimmed V and J ends, which lost 0 bases and 2 bases, there was a span of 7 bases. CDR3 length: 14 residues. The CDR3 region has the DNA TGTGCCACCAGCAGAGATGCACACAACTATGGCTACACCTTC. Amino acid sequence: CATSRDAHNYGYTF.

This clone was counted only a few times. The chain recombines TRBV5-1 with TRBJ2-1, with a tentative D call TRBD2 (5 bases). Germline assignment: CDR1 SGHRS and CDR2 YFSETQ. V lost 4 bases, J lost 3 bases, and 8 bases lay in between. This CDR3 has 13 residues. The DNA of the CDR3 is TGCGCCAGCAGCCGGGAAAACTACAATGAGCAGTTCTTC. It encodes CASSRENYNEQFF.

The J gene is TRBJ2-3, the V gene TRBV5-5; D gene unclear. The CDR3 runs 11 residues. V lost 4 bases, J lost 6 bases, and 6 bases lay in between. CDR1 SGHKS and CDR2 YYEKEE come from the germline V gene (reference sequence). As DNA, the CDR3 is TGTGCCAGCAGCCCCGCGGATACGCAGTATTTT. This translates into CASSPADTQYF.

The J gene is TRBJ2-7, the V gene TRBV9, with D perhaps matching TRBD1 (6 bases). The CDR3 covers 14 residues. The ends were cut back, 4 bases at V and 4 bases at J, with 15 bases in the middle. The V gene's germline CDR1 is SGDLS and CDR2 YYNGEE. In DNA form, the CDR3 reads TGTGCCAGCAGCATATCGGGACACGGATACGAGCAGTACTTC. Its protein is CASSISGHGYEQYF.